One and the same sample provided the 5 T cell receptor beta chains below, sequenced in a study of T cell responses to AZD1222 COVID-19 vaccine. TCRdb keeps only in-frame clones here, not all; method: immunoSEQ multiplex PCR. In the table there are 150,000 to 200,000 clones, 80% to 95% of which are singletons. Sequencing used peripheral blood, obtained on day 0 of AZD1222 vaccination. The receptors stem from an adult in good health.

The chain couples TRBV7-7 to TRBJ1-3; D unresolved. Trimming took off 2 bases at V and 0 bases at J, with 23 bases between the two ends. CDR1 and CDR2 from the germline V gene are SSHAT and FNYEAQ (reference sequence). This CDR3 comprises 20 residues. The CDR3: CASSLRTRVRALVSGNTIYF. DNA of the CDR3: TGTGCCAGCAGCTTACGGACTAGGGTTCGGGCTCTAGTCTCTGGAAACACCATATATTTT.

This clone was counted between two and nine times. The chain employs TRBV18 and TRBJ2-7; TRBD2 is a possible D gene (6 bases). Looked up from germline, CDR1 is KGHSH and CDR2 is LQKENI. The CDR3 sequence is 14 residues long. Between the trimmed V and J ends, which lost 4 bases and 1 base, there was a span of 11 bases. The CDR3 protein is CASSREAGSYEQYF. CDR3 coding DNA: TGTGCCAGCTCACGGGAGGCAGGGTCCTACGAGCAGTACTTC.

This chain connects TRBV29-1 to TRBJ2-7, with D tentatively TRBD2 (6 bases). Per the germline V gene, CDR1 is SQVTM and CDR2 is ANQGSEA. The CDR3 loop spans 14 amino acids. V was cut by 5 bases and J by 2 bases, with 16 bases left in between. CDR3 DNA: TGCAGCGTTTCTCCGGGACTTTCTCCCTACGAGCAGTACTTC. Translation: CSVSPGLSPYEQYF.

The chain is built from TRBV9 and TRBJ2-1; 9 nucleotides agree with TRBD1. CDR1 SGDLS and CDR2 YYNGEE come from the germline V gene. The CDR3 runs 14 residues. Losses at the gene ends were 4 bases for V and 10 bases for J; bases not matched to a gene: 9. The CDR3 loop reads CASSPGTGTYEQFF. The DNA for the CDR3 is TGTGCCAGCAGCCCCGGGACAGGGACTTACGAGCAGTTCTTC.

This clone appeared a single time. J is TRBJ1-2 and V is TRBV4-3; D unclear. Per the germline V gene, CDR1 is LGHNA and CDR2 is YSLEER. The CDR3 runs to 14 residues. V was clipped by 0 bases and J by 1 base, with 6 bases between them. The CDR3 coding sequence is TGCGCCAGCAGCCAAGATCGGATTAACTATGGCTACACCTTC. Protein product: CASSQDRINYGYTF.